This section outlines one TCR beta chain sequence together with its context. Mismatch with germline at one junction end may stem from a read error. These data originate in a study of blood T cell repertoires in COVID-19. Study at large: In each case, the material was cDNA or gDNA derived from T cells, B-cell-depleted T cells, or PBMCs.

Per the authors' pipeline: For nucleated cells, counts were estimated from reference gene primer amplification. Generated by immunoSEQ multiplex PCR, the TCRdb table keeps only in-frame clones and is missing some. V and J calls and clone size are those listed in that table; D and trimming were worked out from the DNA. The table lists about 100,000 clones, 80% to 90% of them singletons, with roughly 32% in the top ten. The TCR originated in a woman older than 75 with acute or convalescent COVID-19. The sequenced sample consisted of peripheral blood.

CDR3 in DNA: TGTGCCAGTAGTATTTGGGGGCAAAGCACAGACACGCAGTATTTT. Protein product: CASSIWGQSTDTQYF. The V and J genes are TRBV19 and TRBJ2-3, with a weak D call TRBD1 (6 bases). Germline assignment: CDR1 LNHDA and CDR2 SQIVND (reference sequence). The CDR3 sequence is 15 residues long.